These 15 T cell receptor beta chains share one sample of origin, sequenced in a study of cytotoxic CD8 clonotypes in ibrutinib-treated CLL. Profiling relied on immunoSEQ multiplex PCR, and the TCRdb table lists in-frame clones only, not all of them. The sample lists more than 110,000 clones; about 75% were seen once. This sample comprised PBMCs, obtained after 24 months of ibrutinib treatment. The receptors originated from a human donor with chronic lymphocytic leukemia.

The V call is TRBV7-2, the J call TRBJ2-5; 9 nucleotides agree with TRBD2. CDR1 is SGHTA and CDR2 is FQGNSA in the germline V gene. V gave up 7 bases and J gave up 5 bases; unmatched junction bases: 11. This CDR3 has 15 amino acids. The CDR3 spells CASTPGAGGLETQYF. The CDR3 DNA sequence: TGTGCCAGCACCCCGGGGGCGGGGGGGCTCGAGACCCAGTACTTC.

This chain joins TRBV9 and TRBJ2-7; D is possibly TRBD2 (6 bases). Trimming took off 2 bases at V and 3 bases at J, with 12 bases between the two ends. The CDR3 runs 14 residues. The V gene's germline CDR1 is SGDLS and CDR2 YYNGEE. The chain's CDR3 is CASSVGGTLYEQYF. The CDR3 DNA follows: TGTGCCAGCAGCGTGGGCGGGACCCTCTACGAGCAGTACTTC.

The chain joins TRBV18 to TRBJ1-4; 8 nucleotides line up with TRBD1. Germline V gives CDR1 KGHSH, CDR2 LQKENI. V lost 3 bases, J lost 2 bases, and 5 bases stayed unmatched. This CDR3 contains 16 residues. The CDR3 DNA is TGTGCCAGCTCACCGACACGACAGGGGACTAATGAAAAACTGTTTTTT. Translating gives CASSPTRQGTNEKLFF.

The CDR3 coding sequence is TGTGCCAGCAGTGACTCGCGGGGGGGGACAGATACGCAGTATTTT. It codes for CASSDSRGGTDTQYF. The V call is TRBV6-4, the J call TRBJ2-3; 9 bases map to TRBD2. Germline CDR1 MRHNA, CDR2 SNTAGT. CDR3 length: 15 residues. J was trimmed by 3 bases and V by 0 bases; bases with no gene match: 1.

The chain combines TRBV19 with TRBJ1-5; D might be TRBD1 (6 bases). Trimming shortened V by 7 bases and J by 0 bases, and 13 bases separated the two germline ends. Germline V CDR1 and CDR2: LNHDA, SQIVND (reference sequence). This CDR3 has 15 residues. CDR3 region: CASTGQPYSNQPQHF. DNA for the CDR3: TGTGCCAGTACCGGACAGCCGTATAGCAATCAGCCCCAGCATTTT.

This clone has only a few counts. The CDR3 sequence is CASSLRASTREAFF. The CDR3 DNA is TGTGCCAGCAGTTTACGGGCCTCTACGCGTGAAGCTTTCTTT. The rearrangement uses TRBV27 and TRBJ1-1; D is unresolved. Germline V gene lookup returns CDR1 MNHEY and CDR2 SMNVEV (reference sequence). V was shortened by 2 bases and J by 7 bases, with 14 bases between the two germline ends. This CDR3 contains 14 residues.

This clone was seen once. The chain couples TRBV7-3 to TRBJ2-3, with unresolved D. Germline V gene lookup returns CDR1 SGHTA and CDR2 FQGTGA. The CDR3 consists of 13 residues. Trimming stripped 2 bases from V and 5 bases from J, with 8 bases between. DNA of the CDR3: TGTGCCAGCAGCTTAGGAGTCCGAGATACGCAGTATTTT. Protein product: CASSLGVRDTQYF.

The chain links TRBV29-1 to TRBJ2-5; tentative D call: TRBD2 (6 bases). This CDR3 has 13 amino acids. Trimming cost V 5 bases and J 5 bases, with 15 bases left between them. Germline V gene data show CDR1 as SQVTM and CDR2 as ANQGSEA. The CDR3 here is CSVRREHLETQYF. The CDR3 DNA sequence: TGCAGCGTTCGGCGGGAACACCTGGAGACCCAGTACTTC. The full variable domain, in which reference TRBV29-1 and TRBJ2-5 provide the parts outside the CDR3, is SAVISQKPSRDICQRGTSLTIQCQVDSQVTMMFWYRQQPGQSLTLIATANQGSEATYESGFVIDKFPISRPNLTFSTLTVSNMSPEDSSIYLCSVRREHLETQYFGPGTRLLVL.

The rearrangement uses TRBV19 and TRBJ2-5, with D uncertain. Germline V gene lookup returns CDR1 LNHDA and CDR2 SQIVND (reference sequence). The CDR3 totals 12 residues. V was pared by 4 bases and J by 1 base, with 4 bases between. CDR3 protein: CASSRAQETQYF. In nucleotides, the CDR3 is TGTGCCAGTAGTAGGGCCCAAGAGACCCAGTACTTC.

This chain joins TRBV28 and TRBJ1-4, with TRBD1 as a possible D gene (5 bases). CDR3 length equals 15 residues. The germline gives CDR1 MDHEN, CDR2 SYDVKM. V lost 6 bases, J lost 8 bases, and 19 bases lay in between. The CDR3, as DNA: TGTGCCAGCAGACGACAGAGCCTCCCTTACGAAAAACTGTTTTTT. This translates into CASRRQSLPYEKLFF.

The chain joins TRBV7-3 to TRBJ1-1; D is undetermined. The length of the CDR3 is 13 residues. V was pared by 3 bases and J by 3 bases, with 8 bases between. Per the germline V gene, CDR1 is SGHTA and CDR2 is FQGTGA. This CDR3 reads CASSFSLDTEAFF. The CDR3 DNA reads TGTGCCAGCAGCTTTTCCCTCGACACTGAAGCTTTCTTT.

This clone was observed once. The chain joins TRBV30 to TRBJ2-7, with D hard to call. Germline loops: CDR1 GTSNPN, CDR2 SVGIG (reference sequence). The CDR3 has 11 amino acids. V dropped 2 bases and J dropped 6 bases, with 8 bases sitting between them. The CDR3 bases are TGTGCCTGGAGTCCCCGCGGCGAGCAGTACTTC. As protein: CAWSPRGEQYF.

In DNA, the CDR3 is TGCGCCAGCAGCCCCGGGGCCTCCATGGGAGAAAAACTGTTTTTT. Translated, it gives CASSPGASMGEKLFF. The chain recombines TRBV4-1 with TRBJ1-4; D is possibly TRBD1 (5 bases). This CDR3 region has 15 residues. Germline V lookup: CDR1 MGHRA, CDR2 YSYEKL. Trimming took off 4 bases at V and 8 bases at J, with 17 bases between the two ends.

The chain combines TRBV7-2 with TRBJ1-2, with D unresolved. CDR1 and CDR2 (germline): SGHTA, FQGNSA. Between the trimmed V and J ends, which lost 1 base and 7 bases, there was a span of 7 bases. This CDR3 has 12 residues. CDR3 in amino acids: CASSLVAGGYTF. The CDR3, as DNA: TGTGCCAGCAGCTTAGTGGCCGGTGGCTACACCTTC.

CDR3 in amino acids: CASSPLAYLAGVSADTQYF. The CDR3 DNA reads as TGTGCCAGCAGCCCCCTGGCCTATCTAGCGGGAGTAAGTGCAGATACGCAGTATTTT. The V and J genes are TRBV5-6 and TRBJ2-3, with 10 nucleotides matching TRBD2. Germline V CDR1 and CDR2: SGHDT, YYEEEE. J gave up 4 bases and V 4 bases, and 18 bases lay outside the gene matches. The length of the CDR3 is 19 residues.